This T cell receptor beta chain was identified during a study of cytotoxic CD8 clonotypes in ibrutinib-treated CLL. Only in-frame clones appear in the TCRdb table, and some are missing; sequencing was by immunoSEQ multiplex PCR. The sample shows approximately 130,000 clones, around 80% of them seen only once. Germline V gene sequence: CDR1 SGDLS, CDR2 YYNGEE. This CDR3 has 15 residues. Trimming left V 0 bases short and J 3 bases short, with 12 bases between. The chain employs TRBV9 and TRBJ1-2; D uncertain. The material was PBMCs, obtained after 24 months of ibrutinib treatment. This TCR was recovered from a human donor with chronic lymphocytic leukemia. The CDR3 DNA sequence: TGTGCCAGCAGCGTAGTGGGCAATAGGGACTATGGCTACACCTTC. As protein: CASSVVGNRDYGYTF. The full variable domain, in which reference TRBV9 and TRBJ1-2 provide the parts outside the CDR3, is DSGVTQTPKHLITATGQRVTLRCSPRSGDLSVYWYQQSLDQGLQFLIQYYNGEERAKGNILERFSAQQFPDLHSELNLSSLELGDSALYFCASSVVGNRDYGYTFGSGTRLTVV.